The TCR beta chain described here comes from a study of tumor-infiltrating lymphocytes in primary liver carcinoma. Blood RNA was derived from unsorted whole blood, and germline DNA was extracted too. None of the patients had received treatment, and all had chronic HBV infection. In the case of this clonotype: An end of the junction does not agree with germline; a read error may underlie this.

A constant-region primer served to make TCR beta cDNA from about 530 ng total RNA. Employing slightly modified ARM-PCR, three nested multiplex PCR rounds were run, and these gave rise to the TCR beta libraries. Running ten to eleven cycles apiece, the first two PCR rounds relied on TRBV1-TRBV30 forward primers together with a C-beta reverse primer. TCRdb re-called the multiplex PCR reads through MiXCR, storing one row per CDR3 protein. This sample has about 200,000 distinct CDR3 sequences, with approximately 64% found just once. Germline V gives CDR1 MNHNS, CDR2 SASEGT. CDR3 length: 17 amino acids. The gene calls are TRBV6-1 and TRBJ2-2; 12 nucleotides align to TRBD2. This clonotype was sampled from a woman aged 60-75 years with primary liver carcinoma and hepatitis B virus infection. Sequencing was carried out using peripheral blood. The CDR3 loop is CASRINRLAGDTGELLF. The CDR3 bases are TGTGCCAGCAGGATAAACAGACTAGCGGGAGACACCGGGGAGTTGCTTTTT.